These 7 T cell receptor beta chains were sequenced from one sample in a study of blood T cell repertoires in COVID-19. Clones were sequenced by immunoSEQ multiplex PCR, and TCRdb holds only the in-frame ones, with some missing. The sample contains roughly 250,000 clones, approximately 90% of which appear only once. Specimen: peripheral blood. These receptors were collected from a woman aged 40-49 years who had recovered from COVID-19.

The rearrangement links TRBV7-9 to TRBJ1-2; perhaps TRBD1 as D (6 bases). The CDR3 is 14 amino acids. Per the germline V gene, CDR1 is SEHNR and CDR2 is FQNEAQ (reference sequence). V was clipped by 0 bases and J by 2 bases, with 7 bases between them. The CDR3 is CASSLAGANYGYTF. The CDR3 coding sequence is TGTGCCAGCAGCTTAGCGGGGGCCAACTATGGCTACACCTTC.

J is TRBJ1-6 and V is TRBV6-5; weak D call: TRBD1 (5 bases). Germline V gene data show CDR1 as MNHEY and CDR2 as SVGAGI. V was shortened by 10 bases and J by 8 bases, with 15 bases between the two germline ends. The CDR3 is 13 amino acids. The chain's CDR3 is CATTRGKDSPLHF. CDR3 DNA sequence: TGTGCCACGACTCGGGGGAAGGATTCACCCCTCCACTTT.

V and J are TRBV2 and TRBJ2-3, with no clear D. The germline gives CDR1 SNHLY, CDR2 FYNNEI. V lost 7 bases to trimming and J lost 1 base, with 6 bases between them. CDR3 size: 12 residues. CDR3 protein: CASTAGTDTQYF. The CDR3 DNA reads TGTGCCAGCACCGCAGGCACAGATACGCAGTATTTT. The whole variable domain, filled in from reference TRBV2 and TRBJ2-3, reads EPEVTQTPSHQVTQMGQEVILRCVPISNHLYFYWYRQILGQKVEFLVSFYNNEISEKSEIFDDQFSVERPDGSNFTLKIRSTKLEDSAMYFCASTAGTDTQYFGPGTRLTVL.

The CDR3 sequence is CASSPTKETQYF. For the CDR3, the DNA is TGTGCCAGCAGCCCAACAAAAGAGACCCAGTACTTC. The V and J genes are TRBV7-4 and TRBJ2-5; no definite D call. The CDR3 has 12 residues. Germline-derived CDR1 and CDR2 are SGHVT and SQSDAQ. Trimming removed 5 bases at V and 3 bases at J, with 7 bases between.

This clone has only one observation. The chain combines TRBV7-2 with TRBJ2-3; 9 bases are shared with TRBD1. CDR1 SGHTA and CDR2 FQGNSA come from the germline V gene. Unmatched junction bases numbered 7, after V lost 4 bases and J lost 2 bases. The CDR3 runs 16 residues. CDR3 sequence reads: CASSSQGQGYTDTQYF. CDR3 nucleotides: TGTGCCAGCAGCTCCCAAGGACAGGGGTACACAGATACGCAGTATTTT.

The chain carries TRBV7-9 and TRBJ1-4, with 7 bases lining up with TRBD1. This CDR3 spans 17 amino acids. CDR1 is SEHNR and CDR2 is FQNEAQ in the germline V gene (reference sequence). Trimming at V came to 3 bases and at J to 6 bases, leaving 13 bases not matched to a gene. The CDR3 loop is CASSFVWATDRDEKLFF. The CDR3 DNA follows: TGTGCCAGCAGCTTCGTATGGGCCACTGACAGGGATGAAAAACTGTTTTTT.

The CDR3 DNA reads as TGTGCCACCAGTGACCCGACCGGACAGGGGGTCTATGGCTACACCTTC. This encodes CATSDPTGQGVYGYTF. This chain links TRBV24-1 with TRBJ1-2, with TRBD1 identical over 10 bases. This CDR3 spans 16 amino acids. Germline-derived CDR1 and CDR2 are KGHDR and SFDVKD. The V gene end was trimmed by 4 bases and the J gene end by 4 bases; junction bases not matched to a gene: 8.